The entry that follows covers one T cell receptor beta chain sequence. The CDR3 is 12 amino acids. The V and J ends lost 6 bases and 0 bases respectively, with 6 bases between them. In germline, CDR1 is MGHDK, CDR2 SYGVNS. The repertoire was sequenced with immunoSEQ multiplex PCR; TCRdb's copy has only in-frame clones and lacks some. The data show approximately 92,000 clones, around 92% seen once. These data are taken from a study of T cell changes during pregnancy in multiple sclerosis. J is TRBJ2-7 and V is TRBV25-1; no reliable D call. The specimen comprised peripheral blood, sampled in the first trimester of pregnancy. This TCR came from a female donor with multiple sclerosis, enrolled in a pregnancy study. The CDR3 DNA sequence: TGTGCCAGCAGCGGAGACTCCTACGAGCAGTACTTC. Protein sequence: CASSGDSYEQYF.